The clone carrying this T cell receptor (beta chain) occurred many times. Its specificity is unknown. The data were taken from a study of breast tumors, draining lymph nodes, adjacent tissues. The CDR3 runs to 13 residues. V dropped 7 bases and J dropped 4; count of bases not matched to a gene: 8. Per the germline V gene, CDR1 is SQVTM and CDR2 is ANQGSEA. Study results and caveats: Most tumor T cells seemingly derive from lymph node, then expand in tumor. Tumor TCR diversity was below lymph nodes but above nontumor tissue.

TCRdb called the multiplex PCR reads again in MiXCR, with one record for every CDR3 protein. In the table there are tens of thousands of distinct CDR3 sequences, less than 55% of which are singletons. The source of this sequence is a female donor with breast cancer. Some clones in this sample may be carry-over from other donors' samples. The chain carries TRBV29-1 and TRBJ2-7; 9 nucleotides align to TRBD1. Sequencing input: breast tumor tissue. This chain's CDR3 is CSASQGTGYEQYF. DNA of the CDR3: TGCAGCGCCTCACAGGGGACAGGGTACGAGCAGTACTTC.